These T cell receptor beta chains were read from a single sample in a study of siplizumab effects on memory and regulatory T cells. Sequenced by immunoSEQ multiplex PCR; TCRdb stores in-frame clones only, minus some. The data show 85,000 to 130,000 clones, around 90% seen once. Sequenced input: CD4+ T cells sorted from blood. The receptors shown here come from a human donor in good health. Some clones in this sample may be carry-over from other donors' samples. CDR3s include the opening cysteine and the closing phenylalanine or tryptophan. D genes are given only for firm matches. Expanded clones are given a class, and other clones once, few, many or no size at all.

>.|TRBJ1-3|.|TRBV27
CASSPQVGNTIYF
TGTGCCAGCAGTCCCCAGGTCGGAAACACCATATATTTT
>TRBD1|TRBJ2-3|.|TRBV5-1
CASSGVGQTTDTQYF
TGCGCCAGCAGCGGAGTGGGACAGACCACAGATACGCAGTATTTT
>.|TRBJ2-7|.|TRBV5-1
CASSLDGAHVEQYF
TGCGCCAGCAGCCTTGACGGAGCCCATGTCGAGCAGTACTTC
>.|TRBJ1-2|.|TRBV6-1
CASSEAAGKVTGYTF
TGTGCCAGCAGTGAGGCGGCGGGGAAAGTAACTGGCTACACCTTC
>.|TRBJ1-5|.|TRBV6-5
CASSYQGQSNQPQHF
TGTGCCAGCAGTTACCAGGGCCAGAGCAATCAGCCCCAGCATTTT
>TRBD1|TRBJ1-2|.|TRBV6-5
CASSYKQGLYGYTF
TGTGCCAGCAGTTACAAACAGGGGCTTTATGGCTACACCTTC
>.|TRBJ2-3|.|TRBV11-2
CASSLDGRSTDTQYF
TGTGCCAGCAGCTTAGATGGGAGGAGCACAGATACGCAGTATTTT
>.|TRBJ1-2|.|TRBV2
CASSATASSGYGYTF
TGTGCCAGCAGCGCTACAGCAAGCTCGGGCTATGGCTACACCTTC
>.|TRBJ2-6|.|TRBV29-1
CSVDGSDSGANVLTF
TGCAGCGTTGACGGATCAGACTCTGGGGCCAACGTCCTGACTTTC
>.|TRBJ2-6|.|TRBV18
CASSPSSSGANVLTF
TGTGCCAGCTCACCTAGCAGCTCTGGGGCCAACGTCCTGACTTTC
>TRBD1|TRBJ1-4|.|TRBV7-9
CASSLGTGFGEKLFF
TGTGCCAGCAGCTTAGGGACAGGGTTTGGGGAAAAACTGTTTTTT
>.|TRBJ2-7|.|TRBV10-3
CAISDLASSTYEQYF
TGTGCCATCAGTGATCTAGCGTCGAGTACTTACGAGCAGTACTTC
>.|TRBJ2-5|.|TRBV7-8
CASSLDAALEETQYF
TGTGCCAGCAGCTTAGATGCGGCTCTAGAGGAGACCCAGTACTTC
>.|TRBJ2-7|few|TRBV6-5
CASSYRALPFYEQYF
TGTGCCAGCAGTTACCGGGCTCTACCTTTCTACGAGCAGTACTTC
>.|TRBJ1-6|once|TRBV21-1
CASRAHSPLHF
TGTGCCAGCAGGGCGCATTCACCCCTCCACTTT
>.|TRBJ2-1|.|TRBV27
CASSLSTGRVREQFF
TGTGCCAGCAGTTTATCTACCGGGCGGGTGCGTGAGCAGTTCTTC
>TRBD2|TRBJ2-3|.|TRBV7-3
CASSLNPSGSFYTQYF
TGTGCCAGCAGCTTAAATCCTAGCGGGAGCTTCTATACGCAGTATTTT
>.|TRBJ2-1|.|TRBV28
CASSPGLVSLNEQFF
TGTGCCAGCAGCCCGGGCCTGGTTAGCCTCAATGAGCAGTTCTTC
>.|TRBJ2-2|.|TRBV2
CASSERESATGELFF
TGTGCCAGCAGTGAACGAGAATCGGCCACTGGGGAGCTGTTTTTT
>TRBD2|TRBJ2-5|.|TRBV29-1
CSVEGSGGAEQYF
TGCAGCGTTGAAGGGTCCGGGGGGGCAGAGCAGTACTTC
>TRBD1|TRBJ2-1|.|TRBV29-1
CSGRQGAYEQFF
TGCAGCGGCAGACAGGGGGCTTATGAGCAGTTCTTC
>TRBD2|TRBJ2-3|.|TRBV9
CASSDGFGGADTQYF
TGTGCCAGCAGCGACGGATTTGGGGGGGCAGATACGCAGTATTTT
>TRBD1|TRBJ2-7|.|TRBV19
CASSFRAGQGATEQYF
TGTGCCAGTAGTTTTCGGGCGGGACAGGGGGCGACCGAGCAGTACTTC
>TRBD2|TRBJ2-2|.|TRBV7-9
CASSLEGLAGVRTGELFF
TGTGCCAGCAGCTTAGAGGGACTAGCGGGAGTCCGCACCGGGGAGCTGTTTTTT
>.|TRBJ1-2|once|TRBV28
CASSLDRTLGYGYTF
TGTGCCAGCAGCCTTGACAGGACCTTGGGCTATGGCTACACCTTC
>TRBD2|TRBJ2-5|.|TRBV25-1
CASGGGLAVYQETQYF
TGTGCCAGCGGGGGGGGACTAGCGGTGTACCAAGAGACCCAGTACTTC
>.|TRBJ2-7|.|TRBV2
CASRLTGNEQYF
TGTGCCAGCAGACTGACAGGTAACGAGCAGTACTTC
>.|TRBJ2-6|.|TRBV5-1
CASSETRRLSGANVLTF
TGCGCCAGCAGCGAAACTAGGCGCCTCTCTGGGGCCAACGTCCTGACTTTC
>.|TRBJ2-7|.|TRBV11-2
CASSLVSAPPEQYF
TGTGCCAGCAGCTTAGTTAGCGCCCCCCCGGAGCAGTACTTC
>.|TRBJ2-7|.|TRBV7-9
CASSQRQSYEQYF
TGTGCCAGCAGCCAGCGACAGTCCTACGAGCAGTACTTC
>TRBD2|TRBJ2-5|.|TRBV5-1
CASSLVVLAGVGETQYF
TGCGCCAGCAGCTTGGTTGTGCTAGCGGGAGTTGGGGAGACCCAGTACTTC
>.|TRBJ2-3|.|TRBV27
CASSTRRGSTDTQYF
TGTGCCAGCAGTACCCGGAGGGGAAGCACAGATACGCAGTATTTT
>.|TRBJ2-7|.|TRBV7-2
CASSRNLPYEQYF
TGTGCCAGCAGCCGGAACCTCCCCTACGAGCAGTACTTC
>.|TRBJ2-3|.|TRBV5-1
CASSLQGFTDTQYF
TGCGCCAGCAGCTTGCAGGGTTTCACAGATACGCAGTATTTT
>.|TRBJ2-2|few|TRBV2
CASSGSAKVGELFF
TGTGCCAGCTCGGGCTCCGCGAAGGTCGGGGAGCTGTTTTTT
>.|TRBJ2-1|.|TRBV19
CASSRGEYYNEQFF
TGTGCCAGTAGTAGGGGGGAGTACTACAATGAGCAGTTCTTC